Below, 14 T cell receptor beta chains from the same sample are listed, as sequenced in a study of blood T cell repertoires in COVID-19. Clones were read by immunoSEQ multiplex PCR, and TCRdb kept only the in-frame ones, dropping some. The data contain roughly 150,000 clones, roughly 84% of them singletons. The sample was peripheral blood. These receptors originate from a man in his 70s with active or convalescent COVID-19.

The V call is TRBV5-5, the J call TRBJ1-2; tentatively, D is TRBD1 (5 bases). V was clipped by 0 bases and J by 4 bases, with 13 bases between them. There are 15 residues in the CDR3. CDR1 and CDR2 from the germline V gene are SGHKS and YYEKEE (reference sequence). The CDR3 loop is CASSLVQGGTYGYTF. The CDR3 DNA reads TGTGCCAGCAGCTTGGTCCAGGGCGGCACCTATGGCTACACCTTC.

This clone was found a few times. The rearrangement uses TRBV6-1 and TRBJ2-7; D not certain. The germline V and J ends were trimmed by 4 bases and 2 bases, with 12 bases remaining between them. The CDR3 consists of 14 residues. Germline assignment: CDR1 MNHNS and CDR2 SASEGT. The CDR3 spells CASSVAVQTYEQYF. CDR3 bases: TGTGCCAGCAGTGTAGCAGTCCAGACCTACGAGCAGTACTTC.

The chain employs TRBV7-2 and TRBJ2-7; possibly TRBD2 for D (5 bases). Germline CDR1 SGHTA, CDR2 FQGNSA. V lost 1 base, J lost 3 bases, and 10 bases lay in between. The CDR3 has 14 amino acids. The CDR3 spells CASSLEEGHYEQYF. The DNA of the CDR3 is TGTGCCAGCAGCTTAGAAGAGGGCCACTACGAGCAGTACTTC.

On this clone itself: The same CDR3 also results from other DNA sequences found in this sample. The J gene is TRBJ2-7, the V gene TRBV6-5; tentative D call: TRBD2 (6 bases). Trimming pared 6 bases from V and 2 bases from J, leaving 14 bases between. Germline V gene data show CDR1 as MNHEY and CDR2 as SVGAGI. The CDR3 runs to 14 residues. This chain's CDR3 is CASSRGSSTYEQYF. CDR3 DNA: TGTGCCAGCAGCCGGGGGAGCTCGACCTACGAGCAGTACTTC.

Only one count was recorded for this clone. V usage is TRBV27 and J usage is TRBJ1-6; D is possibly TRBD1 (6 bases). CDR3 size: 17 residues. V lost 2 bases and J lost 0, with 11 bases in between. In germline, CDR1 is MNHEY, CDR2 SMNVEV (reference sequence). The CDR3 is CASSLGQYRSYNSPLHF. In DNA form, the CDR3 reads TGTGCCAGCAGTTTAGGACAGTATCGCTCCTATAATTCACCCCTCCACTTT.

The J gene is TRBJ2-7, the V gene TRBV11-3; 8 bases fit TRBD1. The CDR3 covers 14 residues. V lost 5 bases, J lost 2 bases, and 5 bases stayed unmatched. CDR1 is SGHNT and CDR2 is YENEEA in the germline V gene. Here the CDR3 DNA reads TGTGCCAGCAGCCCGGACAGGGACACCTACGAGCAGTACTTC. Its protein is CASSPDRDTYEQYF.

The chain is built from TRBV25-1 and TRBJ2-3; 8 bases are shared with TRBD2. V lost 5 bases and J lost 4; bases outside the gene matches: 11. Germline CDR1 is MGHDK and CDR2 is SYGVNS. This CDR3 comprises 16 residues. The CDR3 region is CASSPVSGISPDTQYF. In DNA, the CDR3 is TGTGCCAGCAGTCCAGTTAGCGGGATATCCCCAGATACGCAGTATTTT.

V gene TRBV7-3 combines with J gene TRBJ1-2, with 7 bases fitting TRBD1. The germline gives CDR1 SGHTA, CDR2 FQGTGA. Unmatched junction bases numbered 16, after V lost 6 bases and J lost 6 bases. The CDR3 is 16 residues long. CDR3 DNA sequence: TGTGCCAGCAGTCCAAAGGGCGGAGGGGGCGTGGATGGCTACACCTTC. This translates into CASSPKGGGGVDGYTF.

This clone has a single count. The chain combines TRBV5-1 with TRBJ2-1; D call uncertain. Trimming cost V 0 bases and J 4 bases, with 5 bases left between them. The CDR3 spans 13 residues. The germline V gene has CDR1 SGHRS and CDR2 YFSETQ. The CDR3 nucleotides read TGCGCCAGCAGCTTGGCAGTTTACAATGAGCAGTTCTTC. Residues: CASSLAVYNEQFF.

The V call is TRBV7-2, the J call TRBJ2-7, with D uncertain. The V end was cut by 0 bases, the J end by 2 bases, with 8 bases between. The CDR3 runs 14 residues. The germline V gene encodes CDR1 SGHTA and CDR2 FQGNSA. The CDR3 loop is CASSLALRAYEQYF. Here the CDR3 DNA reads TGTGCCAGCAGCTTAGCGCTGAGAGCCTACGAGCAGTACTTC. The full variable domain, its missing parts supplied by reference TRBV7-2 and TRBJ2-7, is GAGVSQSPSNKVTEKGKDVELRCDPISGHTALYWYRQSLGQGLEFLIYFQGNSAPDKSGLPSDRFSAERTGGSVSTLTIQRTQQEDSAVYLCASSLALRAYEQYFGPGTRLTVT.

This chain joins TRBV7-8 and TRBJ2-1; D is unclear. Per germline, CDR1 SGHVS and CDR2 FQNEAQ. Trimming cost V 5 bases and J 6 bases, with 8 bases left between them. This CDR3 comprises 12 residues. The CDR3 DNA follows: TGTGCCAGCAGCCTCACTCGCAATGAGCAGTTCTTC. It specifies CASSLTRNEQFF. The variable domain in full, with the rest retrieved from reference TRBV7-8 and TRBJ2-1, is GAGVSQSPRYKVAKRGQDVALRCDPISGHVSLFWYQQALGQGPEFLTYFQNEAQLDKSGLPSDRFFAERPEGSVSTLKIQRTQQEDSAVYLCASSLTRNEQFFGPGTRLTVL.

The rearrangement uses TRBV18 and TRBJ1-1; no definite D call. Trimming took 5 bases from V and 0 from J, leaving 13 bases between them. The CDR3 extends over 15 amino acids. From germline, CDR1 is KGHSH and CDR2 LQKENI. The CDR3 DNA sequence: TGTGCCAGCTCAGGAGGGAACCAAATGAACACTGAAGCTTTCTTT. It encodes CASSGGNQMNTEAFF.

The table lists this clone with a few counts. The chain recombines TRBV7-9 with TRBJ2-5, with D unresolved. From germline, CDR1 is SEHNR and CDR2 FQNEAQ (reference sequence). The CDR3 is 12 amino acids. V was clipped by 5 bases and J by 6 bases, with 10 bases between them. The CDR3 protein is CASSPQAQTQYF. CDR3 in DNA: TGTGCCAGCAGCCCCCAAGCGCAGACCCAGTACTTC.

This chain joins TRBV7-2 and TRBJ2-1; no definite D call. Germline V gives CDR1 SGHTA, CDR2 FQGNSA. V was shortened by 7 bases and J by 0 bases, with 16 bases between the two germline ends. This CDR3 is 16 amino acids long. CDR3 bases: TGTGCCAGCAACACCGGCGGCAGCAACTCCTACAATGAGCAGTTCTTC. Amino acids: CASNTGGSNSYNEQFF.